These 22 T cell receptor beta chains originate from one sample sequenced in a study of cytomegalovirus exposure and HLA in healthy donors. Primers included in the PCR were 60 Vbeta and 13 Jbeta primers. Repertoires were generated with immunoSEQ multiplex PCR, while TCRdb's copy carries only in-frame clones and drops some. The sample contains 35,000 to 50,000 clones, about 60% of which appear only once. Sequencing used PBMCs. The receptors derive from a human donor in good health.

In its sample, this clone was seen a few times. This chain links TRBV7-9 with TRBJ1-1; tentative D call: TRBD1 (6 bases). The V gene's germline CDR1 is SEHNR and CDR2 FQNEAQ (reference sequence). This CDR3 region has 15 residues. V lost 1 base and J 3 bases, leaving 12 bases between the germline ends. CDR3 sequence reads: CASSLDRVGDTEAFF. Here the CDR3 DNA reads TGTGCCAGCAGCTTAGACAGGGTAGGCGACACTGAAGCTTTCTTT.

The DNA of the CDR3 is TGTGCCAGCAGCTACAGTGCAGATACGCAGTATTTT. As protein: CASSYSADTQYF. The V call is TRBV7-9, the J call TRBJ2-3; no reliable D call. V was cut by 4 bases and J by 4 bases, with 6 bases left in between. The CDR3 covers 12 residues. Germline CDR1 SEHNR, CDR2 FQNEAQ (reference sequence). Variable domain in full (rest from reference TRBV7-9 and TRBJ2-3): DTGVSQNPRHKITKRGQNVTFRCDPISEHNRLYWYRQTLGQGPEFLTYFQNEAQLEKSRLLSDRFSAERPKGSFSTLEIQRTEQGDSAMYLCASSYSADTQYFGPGTRLTVL.

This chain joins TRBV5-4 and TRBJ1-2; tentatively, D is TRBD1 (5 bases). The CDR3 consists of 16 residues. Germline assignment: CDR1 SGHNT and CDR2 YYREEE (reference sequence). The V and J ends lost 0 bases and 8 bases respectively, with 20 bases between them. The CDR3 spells CASSLARQGTVKGYTF. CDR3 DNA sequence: TGTGCCAGCAGCTTGGCCCGTCAGGGTACGGTGAAAGGCTACACCTTC.

CDR3 in amino acids: CASSPDSFNEKLFF. CDR3 nucleotide sequence: TGTGCCAGCAGCCCGGACAGCTTCAATGAAAAACTGTTTTTT. The genes are TRBV7-9 and TRBJ1-4, with D possibly TRBD1 on 6 matching bases. Germline V lookup: CDR1 SEHNR, CDR2 FQNEAQ (reference sequence). Trimming stripped 5 bases from V and 5 bases from J, with 12 bases between. This CDR3 has 14 amino acids.

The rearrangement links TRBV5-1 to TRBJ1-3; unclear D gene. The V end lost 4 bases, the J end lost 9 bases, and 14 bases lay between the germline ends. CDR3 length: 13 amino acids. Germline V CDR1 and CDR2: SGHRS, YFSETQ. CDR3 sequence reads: CASSPEGRGTIYF. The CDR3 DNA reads TGCGCCAGCAGCCCGGAGGGTCGCGGCACCATATATTTT.

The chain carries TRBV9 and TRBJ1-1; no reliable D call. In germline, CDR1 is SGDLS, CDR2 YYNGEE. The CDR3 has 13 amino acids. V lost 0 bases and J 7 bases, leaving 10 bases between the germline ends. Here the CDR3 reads CASSVDGGIEAFF. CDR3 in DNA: TGTGCCAGCAGCGTAGACGGAGGAATTGAAGCTTTCTTT.

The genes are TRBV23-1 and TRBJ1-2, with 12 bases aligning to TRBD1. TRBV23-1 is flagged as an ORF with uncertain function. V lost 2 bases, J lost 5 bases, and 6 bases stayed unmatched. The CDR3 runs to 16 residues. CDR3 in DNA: TGCGCCAGCAGTCAACCCGGGACAGGGGGCTTTTATGGCTACACCTTC. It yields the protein CASSQPGTGGFYGYTF.

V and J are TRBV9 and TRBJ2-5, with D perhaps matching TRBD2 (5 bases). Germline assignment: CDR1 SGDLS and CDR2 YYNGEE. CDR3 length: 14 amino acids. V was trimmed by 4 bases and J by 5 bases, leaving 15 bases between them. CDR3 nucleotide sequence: TGTGCCAGCAGCCCGGGCCAACAGCGGGAGACCCAGTACTTC. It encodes CASSPGQQRETQYF.

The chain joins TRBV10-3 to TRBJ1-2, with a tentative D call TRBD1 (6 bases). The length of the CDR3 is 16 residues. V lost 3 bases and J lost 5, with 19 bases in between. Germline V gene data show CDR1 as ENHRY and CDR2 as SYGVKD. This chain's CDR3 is CAISESGATNGYGYTF. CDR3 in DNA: TGTGCCATCAGTGAATCAGGGGCGACAAACGGTTATGGCTACACCTTC.

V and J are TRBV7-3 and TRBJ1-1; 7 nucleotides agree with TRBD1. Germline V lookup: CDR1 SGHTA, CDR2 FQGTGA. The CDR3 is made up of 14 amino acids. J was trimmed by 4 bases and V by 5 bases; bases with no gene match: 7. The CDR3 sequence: CASSTTGEGTEAFF. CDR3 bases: TGTGCCAGCAGCACAACAGGGGAAGGCACTGAAGCTTTCTTT.

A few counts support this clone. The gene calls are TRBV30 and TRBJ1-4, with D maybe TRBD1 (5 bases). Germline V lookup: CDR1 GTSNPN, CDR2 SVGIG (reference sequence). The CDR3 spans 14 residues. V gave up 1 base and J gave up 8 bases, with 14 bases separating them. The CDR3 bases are TGTGCCTGGAGTGAAGTGAGGGGAGGGGAAAAACTGTTTTTT. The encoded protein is CAWSEVRGGEKLFF.

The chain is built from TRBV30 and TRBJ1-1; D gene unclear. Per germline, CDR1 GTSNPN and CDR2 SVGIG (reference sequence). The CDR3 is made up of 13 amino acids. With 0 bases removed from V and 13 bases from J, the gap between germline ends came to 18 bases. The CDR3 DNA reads TGTGCCTGGAGTGTCCGGGGTGTGCGTCAAGATTTCTTT. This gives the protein CAWSVRGVRQDFF.

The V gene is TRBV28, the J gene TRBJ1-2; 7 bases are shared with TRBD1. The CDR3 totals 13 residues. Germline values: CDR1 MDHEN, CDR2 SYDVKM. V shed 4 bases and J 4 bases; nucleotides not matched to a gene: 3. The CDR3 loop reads CASSSGTAYGYTF. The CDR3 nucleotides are TGTGCCAGCAGTTCCGGGACAGCCTATGGCTACACCTTC.

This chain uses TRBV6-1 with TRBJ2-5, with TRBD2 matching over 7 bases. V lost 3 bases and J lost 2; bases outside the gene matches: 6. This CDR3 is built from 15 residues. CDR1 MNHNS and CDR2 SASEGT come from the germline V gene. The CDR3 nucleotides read TGTGCCAGCAGTGATTTGCGGGGGTTTCAAGAGACCCAGTACTTC. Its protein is CASSDLRGFQETQYF.

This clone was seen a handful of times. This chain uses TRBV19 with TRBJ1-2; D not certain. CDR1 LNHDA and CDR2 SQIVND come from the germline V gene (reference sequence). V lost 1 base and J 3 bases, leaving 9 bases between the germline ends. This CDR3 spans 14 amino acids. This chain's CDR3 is CASSIGGYDYGYTF. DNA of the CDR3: TGTGCCAGTAGTATAGGAGGGTATGACTATGGCTACACCTTC. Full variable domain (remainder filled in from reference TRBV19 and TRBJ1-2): DGGITQSPKYLFRKEGQNVTLSCEQNLNHDAMYWYRQDPGQGLRLIYYSQIVNDFQKGDIAEGYSVSREKKESFPLTVTSAQKNPTAFYLCASSIGGYDYGYTFGSGTRLTVV.

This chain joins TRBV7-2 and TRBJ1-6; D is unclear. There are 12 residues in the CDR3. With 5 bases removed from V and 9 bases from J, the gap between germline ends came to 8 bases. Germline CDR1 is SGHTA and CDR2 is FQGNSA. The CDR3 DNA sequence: TGTGCCAGCAGCGCACCGGGTTCACCCCTCCACTTT. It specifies CASSAPGSPLHF.

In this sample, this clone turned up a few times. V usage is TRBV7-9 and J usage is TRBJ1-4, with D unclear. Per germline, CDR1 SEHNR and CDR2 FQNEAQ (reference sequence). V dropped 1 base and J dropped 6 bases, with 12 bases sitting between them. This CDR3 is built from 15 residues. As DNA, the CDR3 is TGTGCCAGCAGCTTAGGGTCCTTGCCAGATGAAAAACTGTTTTTT. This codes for CASSLGSLPDEKLFF.

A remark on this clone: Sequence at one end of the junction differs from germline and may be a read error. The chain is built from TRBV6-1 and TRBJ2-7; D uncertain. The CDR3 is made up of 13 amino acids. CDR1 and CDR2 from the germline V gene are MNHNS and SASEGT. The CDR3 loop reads CASIEGRAYEQYF. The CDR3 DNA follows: TGTGCCAGCATTGAAGGCCGAGCCTACGAGCAGTACTTC.

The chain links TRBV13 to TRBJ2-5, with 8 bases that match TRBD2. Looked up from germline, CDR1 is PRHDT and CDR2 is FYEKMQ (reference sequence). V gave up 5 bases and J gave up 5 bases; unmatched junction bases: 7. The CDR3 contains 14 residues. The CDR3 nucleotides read TGTGCCAGCAGCACGTTAGCGGGGCATGAGACCCAGTACTTC. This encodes CASSTLAGHETQYF. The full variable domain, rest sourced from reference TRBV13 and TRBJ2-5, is AAGVIQSPRHLIKEKRETATLKCYPIPRHDTVYWYQQGPGQDPQFLISFYEKMQSDKGSIPDRFSAQQFSDYHSELNMSSLELGDSALYFCASSTLAGHETQYFGPGTRLLVL.

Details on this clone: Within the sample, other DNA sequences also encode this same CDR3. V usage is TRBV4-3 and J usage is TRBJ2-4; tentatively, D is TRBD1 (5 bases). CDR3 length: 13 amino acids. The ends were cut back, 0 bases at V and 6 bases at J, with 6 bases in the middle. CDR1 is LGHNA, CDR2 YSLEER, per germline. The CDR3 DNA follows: TGCGCCAGCAGCCAAGATAGGGGAAACATTCAGTACTTC. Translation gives CASSQDRGNIQYF.

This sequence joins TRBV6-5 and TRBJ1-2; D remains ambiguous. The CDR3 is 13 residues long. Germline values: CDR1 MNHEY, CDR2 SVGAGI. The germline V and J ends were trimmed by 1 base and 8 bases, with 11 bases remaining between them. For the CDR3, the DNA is TGTGCCAGCAGTTACTTCGGGGATAGGGGCTACACCTTC. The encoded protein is CASSYFGDRGYTF.

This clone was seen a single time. The chain's CDR3 is CASGLQQGGHTEAFF. In nucleotides, the CDR3 is TGTGCTAGTGGTTTGCAACAGGGTGGGCACACTGAAGCTTTCTTT. The J gene is TRBJ1-1, the V gene TRBV12-5; tentative D call: TRBD1 (6 bases). This CDR3 region has 15 residues. The germline V gene has CDR1 LGHNT and CDR2 FRNRAP. V lost 2 bases to trimming and J lost 3 bases, with 13 bases between them.